This TCR beta chain was sequenced for a study of cytomegalovirus exposure and HLA in healthy donors. Study conclusions and caveats: From TCR beta sequences, most subjects' HLA-A and HLA-B alleles were reportedly predicted accurately.

On this clone itself: No antigen is known for it.

Healthy bone marrow donors made up the donor group. There are 16 residues in the CDR3. In germline, CDR1 is PRHDT, CDR2 FYEKMQ (reference sequence). Trimming removed 1 base from V and 0 bases from J; junction bases left unmatched: 3. The PCR had 60 Vbeta and 13 Jbeta primers. Sequencing used immunoSEQ multiplex PCR; TCRdb keeps in-frame clones, though not all of them. The repertoire consists of roughly 130,000 clones, with over 75% occurring once and the leading ten covering around 1.7%. Sequenced: PBMCs. This TCR came from a boy aged 5-17 years in good health and CMV-seronegative. The chain employs TRBV13 and TRBJ2-1; 7 bases agree with TRBD1. DNA for the CDR3: TGTGCCAGCAGCTTAGTAGGGGACAGCTCCTACAATGAGCAGTTCTTC. Its protein is CASSLVGDSSYNEQFF. Full variable domain (outside the CDR3, taken from reference TRBV13 and TRBJ2-1): AAGVIQSPRHLIKEKRETATLKCYPIPRHDTVYWYQQGPGQDPQFLISFYEKMQSDKGSIPDRFSAQQFSDYHSELNMSSLELGDSALYFCASSLVGDSSYNEQFFGPGTRLTVL.